Below, one T cell receptor beta chain is given with its context. Its antigen remains unidentified. The data originate from a study of T cell clones after liver transplantation. For the study at large: Post-transplant blood was tracked for graft-donor-reactive T cell clones identified in a pre-transplant mixed lymphocyte reaction. HCV positivity affected three of eight recipients; the rest lacked autoimmune or viral indications. The study, taken as a whole, reports: Post-transplant, graft-donor-reactive CD4 TCRbeta sequences in blood dropped significantly in most of the 8 subjects.

The data were produced by immunoSEQ multiplex PCR, yet TCRdb's version contains in-frame clones alone and is incomplete. Among nearly 45,000 clones, about 82% were seen once, and the ten largest hold about 2.6%. This CDR3 is built from 15 residues. Per the germline V gene, CDR1 is LNHNV and CDR2 is YYDKDF (reference sequence). Trimming removed 0 bases at V and 4 bases at J, with 12 bases between. V and J are TRBV15 and TRBJ1-1; D may be TRBD1 (5 bases). The source of this sequence is a human patient who received a liver transplant. Some T cells here may be from the graft donor. The sequences come from CD4+ T cells from blood, collected 24 months after liver transplant. The CDR3 DNA is TGTGCCACCAGCAGAGATCAGGGTTTAGGCACTGAAGCTTTCTTT. Translation gives CATSRDQGLGTEAFF.